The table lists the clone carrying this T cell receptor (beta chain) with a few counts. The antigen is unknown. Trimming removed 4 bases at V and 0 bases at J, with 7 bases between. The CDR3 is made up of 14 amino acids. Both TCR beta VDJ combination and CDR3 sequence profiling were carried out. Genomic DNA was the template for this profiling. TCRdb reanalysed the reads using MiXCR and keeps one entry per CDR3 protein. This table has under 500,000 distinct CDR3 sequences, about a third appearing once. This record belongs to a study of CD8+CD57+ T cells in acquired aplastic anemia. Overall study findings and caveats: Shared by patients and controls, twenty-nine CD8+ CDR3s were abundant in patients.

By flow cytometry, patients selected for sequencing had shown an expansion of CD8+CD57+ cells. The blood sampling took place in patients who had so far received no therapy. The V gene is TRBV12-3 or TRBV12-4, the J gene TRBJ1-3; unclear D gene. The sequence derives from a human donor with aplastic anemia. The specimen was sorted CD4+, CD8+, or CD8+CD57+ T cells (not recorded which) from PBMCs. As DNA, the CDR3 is TGTGCCAGCAGTTGGGGAAACTCTGGAAACACCATATATTTT. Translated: CASSWGNSGNTIYF.